These T cell receptor beta chains were read from a single sample in a study of graft-versus-host responses after intestinal transplantation. No antigen has been assigned to these receptors. TCRdb's copy holds only in-frame clones and misses some; the assay was immunoSEQ multiplex PCR. The sample yields 50,000 to 75,000 clones, 90% to 95% seen once. The sequencing here drew on unstimulated CD4+ T cells sorted from spleen or lymph node cells, taken before transplant. These receptors were collected from a human donor who was the organ donor for an intestinal transplant. CDR3s include the opening cysteine and the closing phenylalanine or tryptophan. Fields, in order: clone size, CDR3 length, D gene, V gene, CDR3 protein. The D gene is left open where the match is weak. Not every row has a clone size; where given, it reads once, few, many or a size class.

size: NA; length: 13; D: NA; V: TRBV19; CDR3: CAGRDTNTDTQYF
size: once; length: 12; D: TRBD1; V: TRBV27; CDR3: CASSPQGDTQYF
size: NA; length: 14; D: NA; V: TRBV6-1; CDR3: CASSGYRAEVTQYF
size: NA; length: 12; D: NA; V: TRBV15; CDR3: CATSQQLGGYTF
size: NA; length: 17; D: TRBD2; V: TRBV2; CDR3: CASRAGLAGANYNEQFF
size: NA; length: 15; D: TRBD1; V: TRBV18; CDR3: CASSRNRGRTYEQYF
size: NA; length: 10; D: NA; V: TRBV6-5; CDR3: CASPLQEAFF
size: NA; length: 11; D: NA; V: TRBV4-3; CDR3: CASSQGDTQYF
size: NA; length: 16; D: NA; V: TRBV7-9; CDR3: CASSLGANSRTDTQYF
size: NA; length: 14; D: NA; V: TRBV4-3; CDR3: CASSLRVFSYEQYF
size: NA; length: 15; D: TRBD2; V: TRBV5-5; CDR3: CASSYSGGLYNEQFF
size: NA; length: 14; D: NA; V: TRBV5-4; CDR3: CASSFRALANVLTF
size: NA; length: 14; D: NA; V: TRBV5-6; CDR3: CASSLVWQVTEAFF
size: NA; length: 17; D: TRBD2; V: TRBV11-1; CDR3: CASSLDRRGLAPDTQYF
size: NA; length: 14; D: NA; V: TRBV7-9; CDR3: CASSLRQGNEKLFF
size: few; length: 16; D: NA; V: TRBV4-3; CDR3: CASSLQGRAANEKLFF
size: NA; length: 18; D: TRBD2; V: TRBV7-2; CDR3: CASSLAGRTSGVKETQYF
size: NA; length: 17; D: TRBD1; V: TRBV7-8; CDR3: CASSFNLYADRVEEQYF
size: NA; length: 11; D: NA; V: TRBV27; CDR3: CAGRKNEKLFF
size: NA; length: 17; D: TRBD1; V: TRBV27; CDR3: CASSAVGTGTYTGELFF
size: NA; length: 17; D: NA; V: TRBV5-8; CDR3: CASSYWDSSSYNSPLHF
size: NA; length: 13; D: NA; V: TRBV19; CDR3: CASSIAGTDTQYF
size: NA; length: 14; D: NA; V: TRBV10-3; CDR3: CAISEGFVQETQYF
size: NA; length: 11; D: NA; V: TRBV7-2; CDR3: CASSLRYEQYF
size: NA; length: 15; D: TRBD1; V: TRBV6-5; CDR3: CASSGRDRGRNEQYF
size: NA; length: 11; D: NA; V: TRBV2; CDR3: CASSSTPDQYF
size: once; length: 16; D: NA; V: TRBV7-8; CDR3: CASSSPGGGRTYEQYF
size: NA; length: 14; D: TRBD1; V: TRBV11-2; CDR3: CASSPIGTGGGYTF
size: NA; length: 16; D: TRBD1; V: TRBV30; CDR3: CAWNHKKGQGNYEQYF
size: once; length: 17; D: TRBD2; V: TRBV4-2; CDR3: CASSQEGAGGGSYEQYF
size: NA; length: 19; D: NA; V: TRBV4-3; CDR3: CASSRGFHGGGVRAYEQYF
size: NA; length: 10; D: NA; V: TRBV20-1; CDR3: CSSRDYGYTF
size: NA; length: 14; D: TRBD1; V: TRBV19; CDR3: CASSDRGFSYEQYF
size: NA; length: 15; D: TRBD1; V: TRBV10-1; CDR3: CASLGGQGAGGEQYF
size: NA; length: 16; D: TRBD1; V: TRBV7-2; CDR3: CASNLRQGAGWETQYF
size: NA; length: 14; D: NA; V: TRBV7-2; CDR3: CASSLGRNNSPLHF
size: NA; length: 15; D: TRBD2; V: TRBV6-1; CDR3: CASRLGVAGSYEQYF
size: NA; length: 14; D: NA; V: TRBV18; CDR3: CASSPPLGTDTQYF
size: NA; length: 17; D: TRBD2; V: TRBV7-2; CDR3: CASSRFGFGTSGYEQYF
size: once; length: 15; D: NA; V: TRBV6-5; CDR3: CASSYRGYAYNEQFF